A selection of T cell receptor beta chains follows, all from one sample in a study of T cells in Graves' hyperthyroidism and ophthalmopathy. TCRdb called the multiplex PCR reads again in MiXCR, with one record for every CDR3 protein. Counted here are some 350,000 distinct CDR3 sequences, around 16% occurring once; the ten biggest clones make up roughly 25%. Sequenced: blood. The receptors stem from a woman aged 18-29 years with Graves' hyperthyroidism that later progressed to Graves' ophthalmopathy. Each CDR3 is given without its conserved first and last residue.

V gene,CDR3 protein
TRBV20-1,SASGTSGSNEQF
TRBV7-2,ASSLAPSGGNTQY
TRBV6-1,ASSQGLAGGRNTGELF
TRBV6-2/TRBV6-3,ASTRGYSPLH
TRBV11-2,ASSLTLARSYNEQF
TRBV2,ASSDPGLAGGLYNEQF
TRBV28,ASSLWGASGNTIY
TRBV28,ASNLPTGGGDEQY
TRBV6-1,ASNSGTGGFEQY
TRBV6-2/TRBV6-3,ASSYSTSTGPYEQY
TRBV19,ASSIYRTGGTEAF
TRBV5-1,ASSLEARGNEQF
TRBV5-6,ASSLFDSSEAF
TRBV20-1,SASGRLNTEGF
TRBV18,ASSPLRDREGYT
TRBV5-5,ASRLGREPNTGELF
TRBV2,ASMPDRDYGYT
TRBV5-5,ASSLQENSYEQY
TRBV5-1,ASSFGREFYEQY
TRBV4-1,ASSLRTSGSTVGTDTQY
TRBV7-9,ASSLGPGTSGKLAYEPY
TRBV30,AWSGGAVGYT
TRBV7-8,ASSLSAAGSNQPQH
TRBV5-6,ASSFVGTSGSNEQY
TRBV28,ASSLSTGRGQPQH
TRBV28,ASSITGFVNQPQH
TRBV4-1,ASSQGRELSNQPQH
TRBV24-1,ATRQGVGGELF
TRBV2,ASRAGTPTSYNEQF
TRBV4-2,ASSQDFNIGVSF
TRBV7-3,ASSITGTSGPQY
TRBV4-1,ASRSASGTGEQY
TRBV20-1,SASPPTGAGELF
TRBV4-1,ASSQDRQGSTGELF
TRBV12-3/TRBV12-4,ASSQKGGGFGELF
TRBV11-2,ASSRRGARETQY
TRBV11-2,ASSPRLSGSFEQF
TRBV27,ASSLTAGMGSNQPQH
TRBV15,ATSRGTGPNQPQH
TRBV6-9,ASSYQESYGYT
TRBV11-2,ASSLFASNYGYT
TRBV6-2/TRBV6-3,ASTSVIPYNEQF
TRBV2,ASSEDGYYEQY
TRBV19,ASSIVIRRDRAHQPQH
TRBV6-1,ASSQGHAQPQH
TRBV7-9,ASSLRTGKGTEAF
TRBV19,ASSSRVDTEAF